These T cell receptor beta chains were read from a single sample in a study of T cells in Graves' hyperthyroidism and ophthalmopathy. TCRdb reanalysed the multiplex PCR reads using MiXCR and keeps one entry per CDR3 protein. This sample yields about 640,000 distinct CDR3 sequences, of which less than 25% are seen a single time; over 30% belongs to the top ten. The source material was blood. The source is a man younger than 45 with Graves' ophthalmopathy. Each CDR3 is given with its conserved first and last residue. A D gene is named only where the DNA matches it firmly. A row's size may be missing; if present it is once, few, many or a size class.

V,J,D,size,CDR3,DNA
TRBV14,TRBJ2-1,-,-,CASSQADFIGYDEQFF,TGTGCCAGCAGCCAAGCGGACTTTATTGGATACGATGAGCAGTTCTTC
TRBV20-1,TRBJ2-7,-,-,CSAGLNEQYF,TGCAGTGCTGGCTTGAACGAGCAGTACTTC
TRBV19,TRBJ2-7,-,few,CASSPAEGQGVYEQYF,TGTGCCAGTAGTCCTGCGGAAGGGCAGGGCGTCTACGAGCAGTACTTC
TRBV5-1,TRBJ1-2,-,few,CASSARDGYTF,TGTGCCAGCAGCGCCAGGGACGGCTACACCTTC
TRBV20-1,TRBJ2-7,TRBD2,-,CSAYPGLAGEIFVYEQYF,TGCAGTGCCTATCCTGGACTAGCGGGAGAAATTTTTGTGTACGAGCAGTACTTC
TRBV5-1,TRBJ1-1,-,many,CASSSGFGTEAFF,TGCGCCAGCAGCAGTGGGTTTGGCACTGAAGCTTTCTTT
TRBV6-1,TRBJ1-4,-,-,CASSRDRWWEKLFF,TGTGCCAGCAGCCGCGACAGGTGGTGGGAAAAACTGTTTTTT
TRBV5-6,TRBJ1-1,-,few,CASSLRRWGTTEAFF,TGTGCCAGCAGCTTAAGGCGGTGGGGCACCACTGAAGCTTTCTTT
TRBV7-3,TRBJ2-2,TRBD2,few,CASSKIGTSTGELFF,TGTGCCAGCAGCAAGATAGGGACTAGCACCGGGGAGCTGTTTTTT
TRBV3-1,TRBJ1-6,-,-,CASSQVTGRSYNSPLHF,TGTGCCAGCAGCCAAGTAACAGGACGCTCCTATAATTCACCCCTCCACTTT
TRBV7-2,TRBJ2-2,-,-,CASSLALLAGELFF,TGTGCCAGCAGCTTAGCGCTGTTAGCCGGGGAGCTGTTTTTT
TRBV7-2,TRBJ2-4,-,few,CASSLAPWGGSIQYF,TGTGCCAGCAGCTTAGCCCCCTGGGGGGGCAGCATTCAGTACTTC
TRBV4-1,TRBJ2-7,TRBD2,few,CASSPSHSGSYEQYF,TGCGCCAGCAGCCCCTCTCATAGCGGGAGCTACGAGCAGTACTTC
TRBV2,TRBJ2-2,-,many,CASSGTAANTGELFF,TGTGCCAGCAGTGGGACAGCTGCGAACACCGGGGAGCTGTTTTTT
TRBV30,TRBJ2-7,-,many,CAWSPDISYEQYF,TGTGCCTGGAGTCCGGACATATCCTACGAGCAGTACTTC
TRBV5-1,TRBJ2-6,-,-,CASSVRQGGSGANVLTF,TGCGCCAGCAGCGTCAGACAGGGAGGCTCTGGGGCCAACGTCCTGACTTTC
TRBV28,TRBJ1-5,-,-,CASSLSAPNLNQPQHF,TGTGCCAGCAGTTTATCGGCACCGAACTTAAATCAGCCCCAGCATTTT
TRBV12-3/TRBV12-4,TRBJ2-7,-,-,CASRSTGNYEQYF,TGTGCCAGCAGGTCCACAGGGAACTACGAGCAGTACTTC
TRBV28,TRBJ1-6,-,-,CASSSRRSNSPLHF,TGTGCCAGCAGTTCTCGGCGGAGCAATTCACCCCTCCACTTT
TRBV5-4,TRBJ2-2,TRBD1,-,CASSFRDRGNTGELFF,TGTGCCAGCAGCTTCCGGGACAGGGGAAACACCGGGGAGCTGTTTTTT
TRBV5-1,TRBJ1-5,-,many,CASSKGDNQPQHF,TGCGCCAGCAGTAAAGGGGACAATCAGCCCCAGCATTTT
TRBV5-1,TRBJ2-2,TRBD2,-,CASSQGLAGGWTGELFF,TGCGCCAGCAGCCAGGGACTAGCGGGAGGATGGACCGGGGAGCTGTTTTTT
TRBV29-1,TRBJ2-5,-,few,CSVAARTTSAETQYF,TGCAGCGTTGCGGCCCGGACAACTTCGGCAGAGACCCAGTACTTC
TRBV18,TRBJ2-1,-,-,CASSPPSYNEQSF,TGTGCCAGCTCACCACCGTCGTACAATGAGCAGTCCTTC
TRBV18,TRBJ1-2,TRBD1,many,CASSPSTGGAYGYTF,TGTGCCAGCTCACCATCGACAGGGGGCGCCTATGGCTACACCTTC
TRBV18,TRBJ2-3,-,-,CASSPLGQGSATQYF,TGTGCCAGCTCACCACTAGGGCAGGGGAGTGCTACGCAGTATTTT
TRBV9,TRBJ2-2,TRBD2,-,CASSEETSMNTGELFF,TGTGCCAGCAGCGAAGAGACTAGCATGAACACCGGGGAGCTGTTTTTT
TRBV3-1,TRBJ1-1,TRBD1,many,CASGGPGGTEAFF,TGTGCCTCGGGGGGCCCAGGGGGGACTGAAGCTTTCTTT
TRBV6-2/TRBV6-3,TRBJ2-2,TRBD1,-,CASSYSDRGNTGELFF,TGTGCCAGCAGTTACTCAGACAGGGGAAACACCGGGGAGCTGTTTTTT
TRBV6-1,TRBJ2-5,-,-,CASSSGPALTQYF,TGTGCCAGCAGCTCAGGTCCAGCCCTAACCCAGTACTTC